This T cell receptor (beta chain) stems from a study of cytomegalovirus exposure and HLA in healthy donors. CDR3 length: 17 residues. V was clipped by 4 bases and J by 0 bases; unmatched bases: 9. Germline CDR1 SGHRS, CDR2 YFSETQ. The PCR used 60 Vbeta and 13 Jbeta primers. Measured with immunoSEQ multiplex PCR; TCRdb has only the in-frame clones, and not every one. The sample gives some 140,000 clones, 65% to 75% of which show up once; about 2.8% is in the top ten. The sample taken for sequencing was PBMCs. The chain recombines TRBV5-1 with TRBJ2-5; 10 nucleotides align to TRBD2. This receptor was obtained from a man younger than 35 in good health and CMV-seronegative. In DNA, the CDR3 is TGCGCCAGCAGCCTGTTCGGTAGCGGGGGGTACCAAGAGACCCAGTACTTC. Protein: CASSLFGSGGYQETQYF. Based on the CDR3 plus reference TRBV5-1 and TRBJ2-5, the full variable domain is KAGVTQTPRYLIKTRGQQVTLSCSPISGHRSVSWYQQTPGQGLQFLFEYFSETQRNKGNFPGRFSGRQFSNSRSEMNVSTLELGDSALYLCASSLFGSGGYQETQYFGPGTRLLVL.